Listed below are T cell receptor beta chains from one sample, sequenced in a study of T cells after yellow fever vaccination. TCRdb itself ran the 5' RACE reads through MiXCR, one entry per CDR3 protein. Of 500,000 to 650,000 distinct CDR3 sequences in the sample, around an eighth were seen once. Material: PBMCs, obtained on the day of the yellow fever booster vaccination. The receptors here all came from a man aged 25 to 45 who received the YFV17D yellow fever vaccine. The conserved cysteine and the conserved F or W are not part of the CDR3 here. Fields, in order: V gene, J gene, CDR3 protein.

v_call: TRBV7-9
j_call: TRBJ2-5
cdr3_aa: ASSPPARVQETQY

v_call: TRBV7-2
j_call: TRBJ2-5
cdr3_aa: ASSLGAPRGQETQY

v_call: TRBV12-3/TRBV12-4
j_call: TRBJ2-1
cdr3_aa: ASSEGLAGTNEQF

v_call: TRBV6-2/TRBV6-3
j_call: TRBJ1-2
cdr3_aa: ASSTPLGQGDGYT

v_call: TRBV12-3/TRBV12-4
j_call: TRBJ1-1
cdr3_aa: ASSLGGVANTEAF

v_call: TRBV20-1
j_call: TRBJ2-1
cdr3_aa: SARGDRDYNEQF

v_call: TRBV27
j_call: TRBJ2-1
cdr3_aa: ASSRSTSVYNEQF

v_call: TRBV6-2/TRBV6-3
j_call: TRBJ2-1
cdr3_aa: ASSYAYQGEQF

v_call: TRBV7-8
j_call: TRBJ2-2
cdr3_aa: ASHAIAGATGELF

v_call: TRBV19
j_call: TRBJ2-7
cdr3_aa: ASSITAGSFEQY

v_call: TRBV15
j_call: TRBJ2-2
cdr3_aa: ATSTNTGELF

v_call: TRBV15
j_call: TRBJ1-5
cdr3_aa: ATSRDKVEGQPQH

v_call: TRBV20-1
j_call: TRBJ2-7
cdr3_aa: SAQRASGSLEQY

v_call: TRBV7-2
j_call: TRBJ2-7
cdr3_aa: ASTPGGGWDEQY

v_call: TRBV20-1
j_call: TRBJ1-1
cdr3_aa: SASTGGTEAF

v_call: TRBV20-1
j_call: TRBJ1-2
cdr3_aa: SASGGGGMFGDGYT

v_call: TRBV12-3/TRBV12-4
j_call: TRBJ2-5
cdr3_aa: ASSLRSDLY

v_call: TRBV7-6
j_call: TRBJ1-2
cdr3_aa: ASSPGVFYGYT

v_call: TRBV20-1
j_call: TRBJ2-5
cdr3_aa: SASYRGLETQY

v_call: TRBV30
j_call: TRBJ2-6
cdr3_aa: AWTGQGANVLT

v_call: TRBV28
j_call: TRBJ2-5
cdr3_aa: ASSQTSGWSYSQETQY

v_call: TRBV3-1
j_call: TRBJ2-3
cdr3_aa: ASSRQLPARDTQY

v_call: TRBV24-1
j_call: TRBJ2-2
cdr3_aa: ATSDPTRAGELF